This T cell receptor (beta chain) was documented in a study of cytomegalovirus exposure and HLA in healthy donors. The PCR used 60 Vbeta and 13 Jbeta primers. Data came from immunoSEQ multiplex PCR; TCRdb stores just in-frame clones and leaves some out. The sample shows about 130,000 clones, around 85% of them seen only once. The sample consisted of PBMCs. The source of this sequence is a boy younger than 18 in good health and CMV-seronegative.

The CDR3 loop is CASSPTKGNRAGGYTF. The CDR3, as DNA: TGCGCCAGCAGCCCAACAAAAGGCAACAGGGCGGGTGGCTACACCTTC. This sequence joins TRBV4-1 and TRBJ1-2; perhaps TRBD1 as D (6 bases). The V gene's germline CDR1 is MGHRA and CDR2 YSYEKL. The CDR3 loop spans 16 amino acids. V was shortened by 4 bases and J by 7 bases, with 22 bases between the two germline ends.